This T cell receptor (beta chain) was sequenced for a study of patients and donors after allogeneic stem cell transplantation. This CDR3 region has 16 residues. Germline CDR1 LGHNA, CDR2 YSLEER. V trimming: 3 bases; J trimming: 2 bases; junction bases outside the gene matches: 4. This clonotype was observed a few times. TCRdb reprocessed the RT-PCR reads with MiXCR, giving one entry per CDR3 protein. The sample carries hundreds of thousands of distinct CDR3 sequences, roughly 16% recorded once. The sequence came from a human donor who was either an allogeneic HSCT recipient or a stem cell or donor lymphocyte infusion donor (not recorded which). It is not recorded whose cells these are; they may come from a transplant donor. Sequencing was done on a sample of blood, either unsorted or a sorted T cell fraction (not recorded which). The chain employs TRBV4-3 and TRBJ2-1; TRBD2 aligns across 10 bases. The CDR3 protein is CASSQIAGGTYNEQFF. DNA of the CDR3: TGCGCCAGCAGCCAGATAGCGGGGGGCACCTACAATGAGCAGTTCTTC.